One T cell receptor beta chain is described in this entry. Naive CD8 populations comprised CD45RO-negative cells positively selected for CCR7, excluding terminally differentiated effector memory CD45RA+ cells. The data were obtained in a study of shared clonotypes between healthy human individuals. Germline values: CDR1 LNHDA, CDR2 SQIVND (reference sequence). The CDR3 has 15 amino acids. The ends lost 10 bases at V and 4 bases at J; junction bases unmatched: 8. TCRdb keeps only in-frame clones here, not all; method: immunoSEQ multiplex PCR. Of about 2.2 million clones in the sample, over 85% were seen once.

Material: naive CD8+ T cells from PBMCs. This clonotype originated in a man aged 18-30 years in good health. Some clones in this sample may be carry-over from other donors' samples. The chain is built from TRBV19 and TRBJ2-2, with TRBD2 matching over 11 bases. The CDR3 region has the DNA TGTGCCACCCGAATAGCGGGAGGGCTCACCGGGGAGCTGTTTTTT. It translates to CATRIAGGLTGELFF.